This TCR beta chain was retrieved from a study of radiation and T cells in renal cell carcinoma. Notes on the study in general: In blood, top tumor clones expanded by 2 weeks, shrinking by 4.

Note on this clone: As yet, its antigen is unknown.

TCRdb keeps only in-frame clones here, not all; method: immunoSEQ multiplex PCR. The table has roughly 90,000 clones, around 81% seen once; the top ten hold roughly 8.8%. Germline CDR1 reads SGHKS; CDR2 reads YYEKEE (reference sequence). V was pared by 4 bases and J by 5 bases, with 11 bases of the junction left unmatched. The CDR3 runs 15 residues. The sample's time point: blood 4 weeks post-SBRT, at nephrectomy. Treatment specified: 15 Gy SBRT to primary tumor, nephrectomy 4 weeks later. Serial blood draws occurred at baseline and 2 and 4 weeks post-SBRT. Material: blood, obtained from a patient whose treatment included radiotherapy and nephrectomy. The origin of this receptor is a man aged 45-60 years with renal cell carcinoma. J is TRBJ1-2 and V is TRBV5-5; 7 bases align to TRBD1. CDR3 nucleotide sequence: TGTGCCAGCAGCAGACAACCCCAGGGGGGATATGGCTACACCTTC. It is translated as CASSRQPQGGYGYTF.